This TCR beta chain comes out of a study of T cell responses to AZD1222 COVID-19 vaccine (dated by TCRdb to the early 2020s). Regarding the complete study: Because spike-specific TCR depth and breadth did not differ between the two schedules, AZD1222 recipients who got a second dose at roughly 4 weeks were pooled with those who got a second dose at roughly 12 weeks. TCR sequencing was performed for approximately 240 trial participants, of whom 207 were given two doses of AZD1222 and around 25 were given two doses of MenACWY control vaccine. Trial participants were enrolled into age subgroups of 18-55, 56-69 and 70-plus years, which contained approximately 150, 30 and 60 TCR-sequenced participants, respectively. Overall study outcomes, separate from this receptor: Spike-specific TCR breadth and depth rose significantly after two AZD1222 doses compared with day 0 and with MenACWY recipients. No day 14 peak-response samples were available, so repertoires were characterized only after the peak T cell response. Reportedly, almost half of the unique spike-specific TCRs recognized epitopes lying outside the regions that are mutated in the B.1.351 and B.1.1.7 variants. Conclusions about previously exposed vaccinees were limited because only a handful of AZD1222 recipients were SARS-CoV-2 seropositive at baseline. The whole spike protein was spanned by vaccine-associated CD4 TCRs, and dominant responses were seen in regions 160-218 and 743-854. In the small 56-69-year group, the increase in depth fell short of significance, most likely because of low power. Participants were mostly white British, with more females than males. The authors suggested clonal diversity may have been underestimated.

The germline V gene (reference sequence) yields MNHEY for CDR1 and SMNVEV for CDR2. The CDR3 runs 16 amino acids, cysteine and phenylalanine included. Only the CDR3 DNA is retained, 48 bases long and in frame from the first base. V trim: 5 bases; J trim: 1 base; unmatched bases: 7. As concerns this clone: The antigen it binds to is not known. Nothing much larger sits one base from this clone, and base qualities are not available.

Reading the label with the study, this specimen's time point is: baseline before first vaccination. The vaccinee samples were drawn from two UK trials, COV001 and COV002, one of which was a single-blind randomized controlled phase 2/3 trial testing AZD1222 (ChAdOx1 nCoV-19) in healthy adults. Trial participant PBMC samples were collected at day 0 and day 28 after the second dose for TCRbeta chain sequencing. The CDR3 regions of human TCRbeta chains were analyzed by immunosequencing. As for how the authors treated the data: TCRs in the repertoires were matched against a reference library of SARS-CoV-2-specific TCRs that had been generated with the MIRA antigen-specificity platform. Breadth was defined as the fraction of unique TCRs that were SARS-CoV-2-associated, and depth was defined as the fraction of total T cells that were SARS-CoV-2-associated. Each spike-specific TCR was assigned to its reactive spike region and to a CD4 or CD8 class using the MIRA data. Log10-transformed breadth and depth values were compared by one-way ANOVA with Sidak's multiple comparisons tests. Held by TCRdb, this immuneACCESS table contains in-frame sequences only and omits some clones. Under half of the omission traces to an unresolved V gene where checked; the cause of the rest is unknown. V and J calls and clone size are as listed in that table; D and trimming were resolved from the DNA. Present in this sample are tens of thousands of clones, 75% to 90% of which were seen just once. 30% to 35% of the sample goes to the ten largest clones.

This sequence originates from an adult in good health. The chain links TRBV27 with TRBJ2-3; 9 nucleotides in the junction match TRBD1. The specimen comprised peripheral blood, sampled on day 0 of AZD1222 vaccination. The CDR3 protein sequence reads: CASSGHYRGRTDTQYF. The DNA reads as follows: TGTGCCAGCAGTGGACACTACAGGGGGCGCACAGATACGCAGTATTTT.